This T cell receptor (beta chain) originates from a study of cytomegalovirus exposure and HLA in healthy donors. Study in general: The platform used for the roughly 130 validation repertoires matched that of the roughly 700 first-cohort repertoires, a later analysis reported. General study results and limits: Cytomegalovirus-associated status was assigned to around 160 TCR beta chains.

The donors were in the approximately 130-subject validation cohort, distinct from the roughly 600-subject first cohort. Sequenced by immunoSEQ multiplex PCR; TCRdb stores in-frame clones only, minus some. The profile shows 230,000 or so clones, about 86% of them singletons. In the case of this clone: Its antigen is not identified.

The sequencing input was PBMCs. The TCR sequence derives from a young woman in good health and CMV-seronegative.

CDR3 protein: CASSLVGSSGNTIYF. Written as DNA, the CDR3 is TGTGCCAGCAGCTTGGTGGGCTCCTCTGGAAACACCATATATTTT. V and J are TRBV5-6 and TRBJ1-3; D remains unclear. CDR1 SGHDT and CDR2 YYEEEE come from the germline V gene. The V end was cut by 0 bases, the J end by 0 bases, with 7 bases between. The CDR3 is 15 residues long.